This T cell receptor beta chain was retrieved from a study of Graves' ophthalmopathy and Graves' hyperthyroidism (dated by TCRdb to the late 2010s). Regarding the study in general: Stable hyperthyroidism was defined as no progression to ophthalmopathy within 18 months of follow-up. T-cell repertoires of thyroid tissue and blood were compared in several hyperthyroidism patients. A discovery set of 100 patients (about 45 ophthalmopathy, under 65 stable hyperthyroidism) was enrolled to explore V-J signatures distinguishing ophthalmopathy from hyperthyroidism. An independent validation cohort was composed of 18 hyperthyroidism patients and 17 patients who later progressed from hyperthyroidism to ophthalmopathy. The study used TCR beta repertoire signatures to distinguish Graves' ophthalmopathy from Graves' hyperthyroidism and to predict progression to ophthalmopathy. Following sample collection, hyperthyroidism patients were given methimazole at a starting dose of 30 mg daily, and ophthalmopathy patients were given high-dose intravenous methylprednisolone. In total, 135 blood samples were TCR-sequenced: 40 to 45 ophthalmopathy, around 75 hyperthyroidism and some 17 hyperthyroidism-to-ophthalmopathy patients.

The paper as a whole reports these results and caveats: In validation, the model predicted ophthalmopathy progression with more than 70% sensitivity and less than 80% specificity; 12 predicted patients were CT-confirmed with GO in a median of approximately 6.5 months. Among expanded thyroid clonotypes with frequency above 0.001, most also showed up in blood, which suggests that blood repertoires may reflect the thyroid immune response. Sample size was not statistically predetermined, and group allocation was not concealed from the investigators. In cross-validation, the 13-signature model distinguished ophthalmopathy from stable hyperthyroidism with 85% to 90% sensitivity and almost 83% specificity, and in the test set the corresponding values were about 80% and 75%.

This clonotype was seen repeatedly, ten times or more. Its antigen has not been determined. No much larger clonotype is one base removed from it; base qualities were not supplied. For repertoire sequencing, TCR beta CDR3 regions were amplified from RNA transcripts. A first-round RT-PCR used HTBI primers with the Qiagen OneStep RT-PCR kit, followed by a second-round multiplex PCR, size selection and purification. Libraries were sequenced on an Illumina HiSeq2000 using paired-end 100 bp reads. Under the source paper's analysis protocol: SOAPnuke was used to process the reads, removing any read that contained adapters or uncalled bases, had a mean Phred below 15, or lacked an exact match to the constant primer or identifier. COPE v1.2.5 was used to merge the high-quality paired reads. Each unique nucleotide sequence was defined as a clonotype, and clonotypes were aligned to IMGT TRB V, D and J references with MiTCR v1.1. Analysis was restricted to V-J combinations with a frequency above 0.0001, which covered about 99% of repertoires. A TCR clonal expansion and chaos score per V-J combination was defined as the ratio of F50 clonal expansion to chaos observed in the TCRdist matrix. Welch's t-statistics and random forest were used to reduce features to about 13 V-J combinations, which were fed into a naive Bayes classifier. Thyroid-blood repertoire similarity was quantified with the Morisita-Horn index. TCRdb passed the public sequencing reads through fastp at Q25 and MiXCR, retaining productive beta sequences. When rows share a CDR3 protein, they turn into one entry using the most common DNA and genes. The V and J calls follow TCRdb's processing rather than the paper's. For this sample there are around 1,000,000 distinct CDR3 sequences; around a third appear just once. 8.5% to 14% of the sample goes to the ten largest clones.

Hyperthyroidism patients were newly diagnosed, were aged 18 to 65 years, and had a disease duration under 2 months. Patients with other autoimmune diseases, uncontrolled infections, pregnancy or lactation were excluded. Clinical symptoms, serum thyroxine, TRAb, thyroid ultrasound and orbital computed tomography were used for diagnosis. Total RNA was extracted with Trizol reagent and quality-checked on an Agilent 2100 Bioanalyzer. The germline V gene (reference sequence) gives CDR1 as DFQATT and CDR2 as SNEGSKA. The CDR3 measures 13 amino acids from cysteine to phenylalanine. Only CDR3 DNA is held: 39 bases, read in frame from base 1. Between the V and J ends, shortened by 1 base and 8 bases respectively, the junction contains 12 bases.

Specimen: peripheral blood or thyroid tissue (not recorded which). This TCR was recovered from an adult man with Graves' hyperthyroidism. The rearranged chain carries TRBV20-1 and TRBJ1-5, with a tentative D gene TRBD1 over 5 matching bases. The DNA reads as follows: TGCAGTGCTAGAGTTCCGGGGCTGGAGCCCCAGCATTTT. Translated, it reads CSARVPGLEPQHF.